The clone carrying this TCR beta chain was counted a few times. What it binds is unknown. TCRdb redid the calling of the reads with MiXCR, one entry per CDR3 protein. The table shows about 360,000 distinct CDR3 sequences, with 15% to 20% occurring only once. The CDR3 sequence is 14 residues long. Deletions cut 7 bases from V and 1 base from J, with 13 bases between. The germline CDR1 and CDR2 sequences are MNHNS and SASEGT. The record originates from a study of T cell repertoires in cytomegalovirus infection. About the research overall: CMV infection and matching HLA type were both indicated by public TCR beta signatures.

Findings of the study overall: Accumulated public TCR beta family frequency recognized individuals carrying CMV together with the relevant HLA.

This receptor was taken from a human donor in good health (CMV status not recorded). Some clones in this sample may be carry-over from other donors' samples. Sequencing used PBMCs. The rearrangement joins TRBV6-1 to TRBJ1-1, with D perhaps matching TRBD1 (5 bases). For the CDR3, the DNA is TGTGCCAGCACTAATAGACAGTCGAACACTGAAGCTTTCTTT. Translated: CASTNRQSNTEAFF.